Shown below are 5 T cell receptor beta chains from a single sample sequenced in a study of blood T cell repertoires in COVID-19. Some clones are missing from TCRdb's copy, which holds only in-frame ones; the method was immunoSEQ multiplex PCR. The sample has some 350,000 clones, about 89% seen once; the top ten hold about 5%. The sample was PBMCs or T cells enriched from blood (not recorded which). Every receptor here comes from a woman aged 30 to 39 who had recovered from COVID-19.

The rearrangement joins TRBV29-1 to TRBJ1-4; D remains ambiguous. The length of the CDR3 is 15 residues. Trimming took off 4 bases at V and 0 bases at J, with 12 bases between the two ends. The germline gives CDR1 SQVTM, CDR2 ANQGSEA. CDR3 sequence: CSVGVTYATNEKLFF. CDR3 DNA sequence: TGCAGCGTTGGGGTGACTTATGCAACTAATGAAAAACTGTTTTTT.

CDR3 sequence (DNA): TGTGCCAGCAGACCGGACAGGGTGGGTGAAAAACTGTTTTTT. Protein: CASRPDRVGEKLFF. The chain employs TRBV28 and TRBJ1-4; 8 bases line up with TRBD1. The trim removed 6 bases at V and 7 bases at J, leaving 7 bases unmatched. There are 14 residues in the CDR3. Germline values: CDR1 MDHEN, CDR2 SYDVKM.

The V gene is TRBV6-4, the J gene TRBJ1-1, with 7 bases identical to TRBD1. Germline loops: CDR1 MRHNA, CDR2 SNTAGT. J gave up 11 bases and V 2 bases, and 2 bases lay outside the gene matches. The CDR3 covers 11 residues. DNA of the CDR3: TGTGCCAGCAGTGACGAGGGGGCTGCTTTCTTT. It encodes CASSDEGAAFF.

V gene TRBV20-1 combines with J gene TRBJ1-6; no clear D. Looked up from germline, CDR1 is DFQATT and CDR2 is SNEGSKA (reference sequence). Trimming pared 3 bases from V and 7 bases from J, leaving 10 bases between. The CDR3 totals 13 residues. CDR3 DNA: TGCAGTGCTAGTCGCGGCGGGAATTCACCCCTCCACTTT. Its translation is CSASRGGNSPLHF.

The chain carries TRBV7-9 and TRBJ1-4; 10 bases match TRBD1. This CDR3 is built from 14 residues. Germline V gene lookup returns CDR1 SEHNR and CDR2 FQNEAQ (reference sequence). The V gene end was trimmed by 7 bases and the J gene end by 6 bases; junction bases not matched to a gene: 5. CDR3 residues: CASIGQGGDEKLFF. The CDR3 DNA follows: TGTGCCAGCATCGGACAGGGGGGGGATGAAAAACTGTTTTTT.